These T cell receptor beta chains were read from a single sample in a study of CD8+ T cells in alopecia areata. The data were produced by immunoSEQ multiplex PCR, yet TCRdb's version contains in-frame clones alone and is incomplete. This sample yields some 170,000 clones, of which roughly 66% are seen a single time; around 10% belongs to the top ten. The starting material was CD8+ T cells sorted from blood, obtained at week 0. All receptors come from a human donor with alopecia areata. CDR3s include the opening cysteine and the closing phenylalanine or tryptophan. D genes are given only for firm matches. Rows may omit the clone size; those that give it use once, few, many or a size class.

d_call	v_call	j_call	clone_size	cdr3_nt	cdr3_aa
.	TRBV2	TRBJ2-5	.	TGTGCCAGCAGTGAGAAGTGGGAGACCCAGTACTTC	CASSEKWETQYF
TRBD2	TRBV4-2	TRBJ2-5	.	TGTGCCAGCAGCCAAGGGCCCGGGGGGGACCAGTACTTC	CASSQGPGGDQYF
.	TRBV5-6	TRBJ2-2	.	TGTGCCAGCAGCTGGGGAACAGGGATCTCGGGCACCGGGGAGCTGTTTTTT	CASSWGTGISGTGELFF
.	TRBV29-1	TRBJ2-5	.	TGCAGCGTTGATACGGGGGGCGGGTGGCAAGAGACCCAGTACTTC	CSVDTGGGWQETQYF
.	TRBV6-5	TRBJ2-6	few	TGTGCCAGCAGTCACAAGGGCTCTGGGGCCAACGTCCTGACTTTC	CASSHKGSGANVLTF
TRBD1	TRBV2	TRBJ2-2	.	TGTGCCAGCGGGGGTTCCGGGACAGGGCTCACCGGGGAGCTGTTTTTT	CASGGSGTGLTGELFF
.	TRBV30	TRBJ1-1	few	TGTGCCTGGAGCGGGTCAAACACTGAAGCTTTCTTT	CAWSGSNTEAFF
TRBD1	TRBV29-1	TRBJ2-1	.	TGCAGCGTTTCCGGGACAGGCAAGAATTCTGAGCAGTTCTTC	CSVSGTGKNSEQFF
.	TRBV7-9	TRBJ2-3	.	TGTGCCAGCACCGACGGCACAGATACGCAGTATTTT	CASTDGTDTQYF
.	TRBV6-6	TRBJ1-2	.	TGTGCCAGCAGCTTTGACAGGAGAGGCTACACCTTC	CASSFDRRGYTF
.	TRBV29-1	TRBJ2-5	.	TGCAGCGTGTCCGGGACCCTAGAGACCCAGTACTTC	CSVSGTLETQYF
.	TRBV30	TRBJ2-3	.	TGTGCCTGGAGTATACCGACTGATACTACGAGCGGAGATACGCAGTATTTT	CAWSIPTDTTSGDTQYF
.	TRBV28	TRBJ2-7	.	TGTGCCAGCAGTCCTCGAGGGGACGGAGACTACGAGCAGTACTTC	CASSPRGDGDYEQYF
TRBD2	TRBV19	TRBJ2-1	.	TGTGCCTCCCGTGAAGCGGGGGGACCCTACAATGAGCAGTTCTTC	CASREAGGPYNEQFF
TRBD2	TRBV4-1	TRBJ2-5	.	TGCGCCAGCAGCCGGAAACTAGCGGGGGGCCTAGAGACCCAGTACTTC	CASSRKLAGGLETQYF
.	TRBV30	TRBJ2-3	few	TGTGCCTGGAGTGGGGTTGGGGCAGATACGCAGTATTTT	CAWSGVGADTQYF